The rows below give T cell receptor beta chains drawn from one sample of a study of cytomegalovirus exposure and HLA in healthy donors. Sequenced by immunoSEQ multiplex PCR; TCRdb stores in-frame clones only, minus some. The table shows about 130,000 clones, with around four fifths occurring only once. The specimen sequenced was PBMCs. Every receptor here comes from a man aged 18 to 35 in good health and CMV-seropositive. Both conserved end residues are part of each CDR3. Each record gives: clone size, D gene, J gene, V gene, CDR3 protein, CDR3 DNA. A D gene is named only where the DNA matches it firmly. A row's size may be missing; if present it is once, few, many or a size class.

. | TRBD1 | TRBJ1-4 | TRBV6-4 | CASSDQGQGGTNEKLFF | TGTGCCAGCAGTGACCAGGGACAGGGAGGAACTAATGAAAAACTGTTTTTT
. | . | TRBJ1-3 | TRBV28 | CASSLKGSSGNTIYF | TGTGCCAGCAGTTTAAAAGGGAGTTCTGGAAACACCATATATTTT
few | TRBD1 | TRBJ1-5 | TRBV6-1 | CASSTAGGIRPQHF | TGTGCCAGCTCGACGGCAGGGGGAATCAGGCCCCAGCATTTT
. | TRBD1 | TRBJ2-7 | TRBV5-6 | CASSGDRGPYEQYF | TGTGCCAGCAGCGGGGACAGGGGGCCCTACGAGCAGTACTTC
. | . | TRBJ1-4 | TRBV18 | CASSNADSHNEKLFF | TGTGCCAGCTCAAACGCCGACAGCCATAATGAAAAACTGTTTTTT
once | TRBD1 | TRBJ2-1 | TRBV4-2 | CASSHTGAGTGVNEQFF | TGTGCCAGCAGCCACACAGGGGCCGGGACAGGGGTTAATGAGCAGTTCTTC
. | . | TRBJ2-3 | TRBV5-1 | CASSLGASGTDTQYF | TGCGCCAGCAGCTTGGGAGCCTCCGGGACAGATACGCAGTATTTT
. | TRBD2 | TRBJ2-1 | TRBV6-1 | CASSATSGPYNEQFF | TGTGCCAGCAGTGCTACTAGCGGACCCTACAATGAGCAGTTCTTC
. | . | TRBJ1-1 | TRBV18 | CASSATTRGSEAFF | TGTGCCAGCTCAGCAACTACCAGGGGCTCTGAAGCTTTCTTT
. | TRBD2 | TRBJ2-3 | TRBV6-6 | CASMGGADTQYF | TGTGCCAGCATGGGGGGGGCAGATACGCAGTATTTT
. | TRBD1 | TRBJ1-1 | TRBV10-3 | CAISEGTVMNTEAFF | TGTGCCATCAGTGAGGGGACAGTTATGAACACTGAAGCTTTCTTT
. | . | TRBJ2-3 | TRBV30 | CAWNRVADTQYF | TGTGCCTGGAATCGGGTAGCAGATACGCAGTATTTT
. | . | TRBJ2-1 | TRBV29-1 | CSGGERAEQFF | TGCAGCGGTGGGGAGAGAGCCGAGCAGTTCTTC
. | . | TRBJ1-2 | TRBV6-4 | CASSDSRRSSGYTF | TGTGCCAGCAGTGACTCACGGCGGAGTAGTGGCTACACCTTC
. | TRBD2 | TRBJ2-2 | TRBV7-8 | CANEGTRNTGELFF | TGTGCCAATGAGGGGACTAGAAACACCGGGGAGCTGTTTTTT
. | TRBD1 | TRBJ1-5 | TRBV18 | CASSTRDRGDQPQHF | TGTGCCAGCTCAACTCGGGACAGGGGGGACCAGCCCCAGCATTTT
once | TRBD1 | TRBJ2-3 | TRBV5-1 | CASSLAPRGPDTQYF | TGCGCCAGCAGCTTGGCACCCAGGGGGCCTGATACGCAGTATTTT
. | TRBD1 | TRBJ1-1 | TRBV5-6 | CASSLLGSGGTEAFF | TGTGCCAGCAGCTTGTTGGGGTCAGGGGGCACTGAAGCTTTCTTT
. | . | TRBJ2-2 | TRBV9 | CASSVVSSSGVYGELFF | TGTGCCAGCAGCGTAGTTTCCAGCTCGGGGGTGTATGGGGAGCTGTTTTTT
. | TRBD1 | TRBJ2-3 | TRBV4-1 | CASSPTGTGADTQYF | TGCGCCAGCAGCCCAACCGGGACAGGGGCAGATACGCAGTATTTT
. | . | TRBJ2-1 | TRBV11-3 | CASSSGGGQFF | TGTGCCAGCAGCTCGGGGGGCGGGCAGTTCTTC
many | TRBD2 | TRBJ2-3 | TRBV6-4 | CASSENSGGTDTQYF | TGTGCCAGCAGTGAGAATAGCGGGGGCACAGATACGCAGTATTTT
. | . | TRBJ2-7 | TRBV25-1 | CASSAHTYEQYF | TGTGCCAGCAGTGCCCACACCTACGAGCAGTACTTC
. | TRBD1 | TRBJ2-1 | TRBV19 | CASSSGQGVNEQFF | TGTGCCAGTAGTTCTGGACAGGGGGTCAATGAGCAGTTCTTC
. | . | TRBJ1-5 | TRBV15 | CATSRAPGLLGGNQPQHF | TGTGCCACCAGCAGAGCCCCCGGATTGCTAGGGGGCAATCAGCCCCAGCATTTT
. | TRBD2 | TRBJ2-1 | TRBV6-5 | CASSYGRGGYNEQFF | TGTGCCAGCAGTTACGGGCGGGGGGGGTACAATGAGCAGTTCTTC
. | TRBD1 | TRBJ2-7 | TRBV6-1 | CASSAAGTGAGYEQYF | TGTGCCAGCAGTGCTGCCGGGACAGGGGCCGGTTACGAGCAGTACTTC
. | . | TRBJ2-1 | TRBV29-1 | CSLSGSSYNEQFF | TGCAGCTTAAGCGGGTCCTCCTACAATGAGCAGTTCTTC
once | . | TRBJ1-5 | TRBV19 | CASTPGSYSNQPQHF | TGTGCCAGTACCCCGGGGTCGTATAGCAATCAGCCCCAGCATTTT
. | . | TRBJ2-1 | TRBV28 | CASSSLLGQHNEQFF | TGTGCCAGCAGTTCCCTTTTAGGACAGCACAATGAGCAGTTCTTC
. | . | TRBJ1-4 | TRBV9 | CASSVASGAQTNEKLFF | TGTGCCAGCAGCGTAGCAAGTGGGGCGCAGACTAATGAAAAACTGTTTTTT
. | . | TRBJ2-5 | TRBV14 | CASGGATETQYF | TGTGCCAGCGGGGGGGCCACAGAGACCCAGTACTTC
. | . | TRBJ1-1 | TRBV5-4 | CASRLGHSTEAFF | TGTGCCAGCAGACTCGGTCATAGCACTGAAGCTTTCTTT
. | TRBD1 | TRBJ2-1 | TRBV4-1 | CASSPEGTGGYNEQFF | TGCGCCAGCAGCCCCGAGGGGACAGGGGGCTACAATGAGCAGTTCTTC
. | TRBD1 | TRBJ2-1 | TRBV5-1 | CASSGTVNEQFF | TGCGCCAGCAGCGGGACAGTCAATGAGCAGTTCTTC
. | . | TRBJ2-5 | TRBV29-1 | CSVESSDLETQYF | TGCAGCGTTGAATCCTCTGACTTAGAGACCCAGTACTTC
. | TRBD1 | TRBJ2-7 | TRBV7-9 | CASSPGTGTYEQYF | TGTGCCAGCAGCCCCGGGACAGGGACCTACGAGCAGTACTTC
. | . | TRBJ2-2 | TRBV11-2 | CASSPLRLTGELFF | TGTGCCAGCAGCCCCCTGAGGCTTACCGGGGAGCTGTTTTTT
few | TRBD2 | TRBJ2-3 | TRBV27 | CASSFTSGRTDTQYF | TGTGCCAGCAGTTTCACTAGCGGACGCACAGATACGCAGTATTTT
. | TRBD1 | TRBJ1-1 | TRBV19 | CASSMWDSDTEAFF | TGTGCCAGTAGTATGTGGGACAGCGACACTGAAGCTTTCTTT
. | . | TRBJ1-1 | TRBV29-1 | CSVESARDTEAFF | TGCAGCGTTGAGTCCGCTCGGGACACTGAAGCTTTCTTT
. | TRBD2 | TRBJ2-7 | TRBV5-5 | CASSSSGVRRIINYEQYF | TGTGCCAGCAGCTCCAGCGGGGTTCGAAGAATCATAAACTACGAGCAGTACTTC
. | TRBD1 | TRBJ1-2 | TRBV28 | CASTQGATYGYTF | TGTGCCAGCACTCAGGGGGCGACCTATGGCTACACCTTC
once | TRBD2 | TRBJ2-1 | TRBV2 | CASSELAGAYNEQFF | TGTGCCAGCAGTGAACTAGCGGGGGCTTACAATGAGCAGTTCTTC
once | . | TRBJ1-1 | TRBV7-9 | CASTSIPGDTEAFF | TGTGCCAGCACCTCCATCCCCGGGGACACTGAAGCTTTCTTT
. | TRBD1 | TRBJ1-5 | TRBV29-1 | CSVRDSSGGNQPQHF | TGCAGCGTCCGGGACAGTTCCGGAGGCAATCAGCCCCAGCATTTT
. | TRBD2 | TRBJ2-7 | TRBV6-1 | CASSEGGGAVHEQYF | TGTGCCAGCAGTGAAGGGGGAGGGGCGGTACACGAGCAGTACTTC
. | TRBD1 | TRBJ2-3 | TRBV6-4 | CASAQQGGVDTQYF | TGTGCCAGCGCTCAACAGGGGGGTGTAGATACGCAGTATTTT
. | TRBD1 | TRBJ1-6 | TRBV4-2 | CASSHGTGTNSPLHF | TGTGCCAGCAGCCATGGGACAGGGACAAATTCACCCCTCCACTTT
. | . | TRBJ1-4 | TRBV29-1 | CSVDTDGVIWKTVF | TGCAGCGTGGATACGGACGGGGTGATTTGGAAAACTGTTTTT
. | . | TRBJ2-2 | TRBV6-1 | CASTTFGELFF | TGTGCCAGCACCACATTCGGGGAGCTGTTTTTT
. | . | TRBJ2-1 | TRBV6-5 | CASTSGTYNEQFF | TGTGCCAGCACGTCCGGGACCTACAATGAGCAGTTCTTC
. | TRBD1 | TRBJ2-1 | TRBV5-6 | CASSLAPDRAIYNEQFF | TGTGCCAGCAGCTTGGCGCCGGACAGGGCAATCTACAATGAGCAGTTCTTC